These T cell receptor beta chains were read from a single sample in a study of cytotoxic CD8 clonotypes in ibrutinib-treated CLL. Method: immunoSEQ multiplex PCR; TCRdb's copy keeps in-frame clones and lacks some. The sample carries fewer than 45,000 clones, under 80% recorded once. Sequenced material: PBMCs, taken at disease progression, from a patient treated with ibrutinib. These receptors all stem from a human donor with chronic lymphocytic leukemia. The CDR3 runs from the conserved cysteine through the conserved F or W. D genes are given only for firm matches. Only part of the rows carry a size: once, few, many, or a class if the clone is expanded.

CDR3nt | CDR3aa | abundance | j_gene | d_gene | v_gene
TGTGCCAGCAGTCAGCTTAGGGATACGCAGTATTTT | CASSQLRDTQYF | once | TRBJ2-3 | - | TRBV5-6
TGTGCCAGCAGTAGGGTCTCTAGCTCCTACAATGAGCAGTTCTTC | CASSRVSSSYNEQFF | - | TRBJ2-1 | - | TRBV9
TGTGCCAGCTCACTGCAGCGAAGGACCGGGACCACCCAGCGCACAGATACGCAGTATTTT | CASSLQRRTGTTQRTDTQYF | - | TRBJ2-3 | - | TRBV18
TGTGCCTGGAGCCTCCGCCGGGGCACCATATATTTT | CAWSLRRGTIYF | - | TRBJ1-3 | - | TRBV30
TGCAGCGTTGAGGGGGGTGGCTACACCTTC | CSVEGGGYTF | - | TRBJ1-2 | - | TRBV29-1
TGTGCCAGCAGCTCGCACCGACAGGGAAAGTATGGCTACACCTTC | CASSSHRQGKYGYTF | - | TRBJ1-2 | TRBD1 | TRBV11-2
TGTGCCAGCAGCTCCCTTTTGGGGGACTCAGCCTACGAGCAGTACTTC | CASSSLLGDSAYEQYF | - | TRBJ2-7 | - | TRBV13
TGTGCCAGCAGCAGAGGGGGGAGCACTGAAGCTTTCTTT | CASSRGGSTEAFF | - | TRBJ1-1 | - | TRBV13
TGCGCCAGCAGCCACCCAGGAGACTATCAAGAGACCCAGTACTTC | CASSHPGDYQETQYF | - | TRBJ2-5 | - | TRBV4-1
TGTGCCAGCAGCTTATCCCTAGCGGGAGGATATGAGCAGTTCTTC | CASSLSLAGGYEQFF | - | TRBJ2-1 | TRBD2 | TRBV13
TGTGCCATCAGCACCGGGACAGACCAAGAGACCCAGTACTTC | CAISTGTDQETQYF | - | TRBJ2-5 | TRBD1 | TRBV10-3
TGTGCCAGTAGGGCAGGGGGCAATCAGCCCCAGCATTTT | CASRAGGNQPQHF | - | TRBJ1-5 | - | TRBV19
TGTGCCAGCAGCCCAGGAGCGGGAAGCTCCTACGAGCAGTACTTC | CASSPGAGSSYEQYF | few | TRBJ2-7 | TRBD2 | TRBV5-4
TGTGCCAGCAGCGTAGGGGACAGGGGGATCGATCAGCCCCAGCATTTT | CASSVGDRGIDQPQHF | - | TRBJ1-5 | TRBD1 | TRBV11-2
TGTGCCAGCCAACAGGACCACACTGAAGCTTTCTTT | CASQQDHTEAFF | - | TRBJ1-1 | - | TRBV5-4
TGTGCCAGCTCACCGTCAGCGGGCCAAGAGACCCAGTACTTC | CASSPSAGQETQYF | - | TRBJ2-5 | - | TRBV18
TGTGCCAGCAGCAGGGTAAGCTCCTACGAGCAGTACTTC | CASSRVSSYEQYF | - | TRBJ2-7 | - | TRBV5-4
TGTGCCAGCAGCTTAGTTGGCACCGGGGAGCTGTTTTTT | CASSLVGTGELFF | - | TRBJ2-2 | - | TRBV11-3
TGTGCCAGCAGCGTTCTAGGGCAAGAGACCCAGTACTTC | CASSVLGQETQYF | - | TRBJ2-5 | - | TRBV9
TGTGCCAGCAAAAGGGACAGGGGGGACCAGCCCCAGCATTTT | CASKRDRGDQPQHF | few | TRBJ1-5 | TRBD1 | TRBV6-1
TGCGCCAGGAGTGATTGGGGCGGGGAGACCCAGTACTTC | CARSDWGGETQYF | - | TRBJ2-5 | - | TRBV10-1
TGTGCCAGCAGTGCACAATACAATGAGCAGTTCTTC | CASSAQYNEQFF | - | TRBJ2-1 | - | TRBV2
TGTGCCAGCAGTTTACCAGGAGCCTCCTACAATGAGCAGTTCTTC | CASSLPGASYNEQFF | - | TRBJ2-1 | - | TRBV27
TGTGCCAGCAGCCAAGGTACGAGCAATGAGCAGTTCTTC | CASSQGTSNEQFF | few | TRBJ2-1 | - | TRBV4-2
TGTGCCAGTAGCGACCCGGGACAGGGGGGATACGAGCAGTACTTC | CASSDPGQGGYEQYF | - | TRBJ2-7 | TRBD1 | TRBV19
TGTGCCAGCAGTTTTCTAAACACTGAAGCTTTCTTT | CASSFLNTEAFF | few | TRBJ1-1 | - | TRBV2
TGCGCCAGCAGCTTGCCCTCCCCGGTAGAGACCCAGTACTTC | CASSLPSPVETQYF | - | TRBJ2-5 | - | TRBV5-1
TGTGCCAGCAGCCGGACCCCATCCTACGAGCAGTACTTC | CASSRTPSYEQYF | - | TRBJ2-7 | - | TRBV28
TGCGCCAGCAGCTTGGCGGGGGGGCCCACAGATACGCAGTATTTT | CASSLAGGPTDTQYF | - | TRBJ2-3 | TRBD2 | TRBV5-1
TGTGCCAGCAGCCACCGCAACGGGAACTATGGCTACACCTTC | CASSHRNGNYGYTF | few | TRBJ1-2 | - | TRBV14
TGTGCCAGCAGTAAACCCGGGACAGATGAAGCTTTCTTT | CASSKPGTDEAFF | - | TRBJ1-1 | TRBD1 | TRBV7-9
TGTGCCAGCGTGAGCGGGAGGGCATCCTACGAGCAGTACTTC | CASVSGRASYEQYF | few | TRBJ2-7 | TRBD2 | TRBV7-8
TGTGCCAGTAGAGTCCGGGACAGAAGACTTAACTATGGCTACACCTTC | CASRVRDRRLNYGYTF | few | TRBJ1-2 | TRBD1 | TRBV19
TGTGCCAGCGTGATTAACGGTCCCGGGTCTGGGGCCAACGTCCTGACTTTC | CASVINGPGSGANVLTF | - | TRBJ2-6 | - | TRBV2
TGTGCCTGGAGTGGGGGCACCATATATTTT | CAWSGGTIYF | - | TRBJ1-3 | - | TRBV30
TGTGCCAGCAGGAAACAGGGGGCTGGCACAGATACGCAGTATTTT | CASRKQGAGTDTQYF | once | TRBJ2-3 | TRBD1 | TRBV2
TGTGCCAGCAGCTGGGGCACCGGGGAGCTGTTTTTT | CASSWGTGELFF | few | TRBJ2-2 | - | TRBV11-2
TGCGCCAGCAGCCAAAGATACGGCCGCCCTTCAAATGAAAAACTGTTTTTT | CASSQRYGRPSNEKLFF | - | TRBJ1-4 | - | TRBV4-1
TGTGCCAGCAGTTCCCGGGACTACCGGGGGGATGAGCAGTTCTTC | CASSSRDYRGDEQFF | few | TRBJ2-1 | TRBD2 | TRBV6-7
TGTGCCTGGAGCAAGGGACCTCTATCCAATCAGCCCCAGCATTTT | CAWSKGPLSNQPQHF | - | TRBJ1-5 | - | TRBV30
TGTGCCAGCAGTCTAGAGACAGGGCAGCAGCCCCAGCATTTT | CASSLETGQQPQHF | - | TRBJ1-5 | TRBD1 | TRBV27
TGTGCCACCGCTGGGACCCTTGATCAGCCCCAGCATTTT | CATAGTLDQPQHF | - | TRBJ1-5 | - | TRBV15
TGCGCCAGCAGTCGCGGGACTAGCGGGATATACACCGGGGAGCTGTTTTTT | CASSRGTSGIYTGELFF | - | TRBJ2-2 | TRBD2 | TRBV5-1
TGTGCCAGCAGCTTAGACGGAAATCAGCCCCAGCATTTT | CASSLDGNQPQHF | - | TRBJ1-5 | - | TRBV11-1
TGTGCCAGCAGCTTAGAAGCGGCATATGGCTACACCTTC | CASSLEAAYGYTF | - | TRBJ1-2 | - | TRBV7-8
TGTGCCAGTAGCCTGGGACAGGGACCCACAGATACGCAGTATTTT | CASSLGQGPTDTQYF | - | TRBJ2-3 | TRBD1 | TRBV19
TGTGCCAGCAGTGAGGAACCGACCTACACAGATGCGCAGTATTTT | CASSEEPTYTDAQYF | - | TRBJ2-3 | - | TRBV2
TGTGCCAGCAGCCACCCAGGCGTAGGACTTAGCTCCTACAATGAGCAGTTCTTC | CASSHPGVGLSSYNEQFF | - | TRBJ2-1 | - | TRBV11-2